The text below deals with one T cell receptor beta chain. What it binds is unknown. CD8 cells regarded as naive lacked CD45RO, were positively chosen for CCR7, and omitted terminally differentiated effector memory CD45RA+ cells. This sample is drawn from a study of shared clonotypes between healthy human individuals. Study information: CD4 naive cells filled three plates per donor, CD4 memory three, CD8 naive two and CD8 memory one.

The CDR3 runs 14 residues. Germline loops: CDR1 MNHEY, CDR2 SMNVEV (reference sequence). V lost 5 bases and J lost 12; bases outside the gene matches: 15. The deep-level immunoSEQ assay was used. Libraries were prepared by immunoSEQ multiplex PCR; TCRdb keeps only in-frame clonotypes and omits some of them. The sample records about 2.1 million clones, 85% to 95% being singletons. General observations from the study: Among non-shared clonotypes, generation probabilities were lower than among those shared by all four donors. It was only blood that was sampled, and tissue repertoires likely differ.

What was sequenced was naive CD8+ T cells from PBMCs. The chain is built from TRBV27 and TRBJ2-7, with 8 bases identical to TRBD1. The receptor's source is a man between 18 and 29 years old in good health. Some clones in this sample may be carry-over from other donors' samples. Here the CDR3 DNA reads TGTGCCAGCAGTCCCATTAACCCCGGACAGGGCCTGTACTTC. The encoded protein is CASSPINPGQGLYF.